What follows are 23 T cell receptor beta chains derived from one specimen sequenced in a study of cytomegalovirus exposure and HLA in healthy donors. Researchers ran the PCR with 60 Vbeta and 13 Jbeta primers. TCRdb's copy holds only in-frame clones and misses some; the assay was immunoSEQ multiplex PCR. The table has some 120,000 clones, approximately 8.8% seen once. Sequencing was done on a sample of PBMCs. The receptors derive from a man aged 40-55 years in good health and CMV-seronegative.

V is TRBV5-1 and J is TRBJ2-1, with D uncertain. The CDR3 totals 13 residues. Germline V CDR1 and CDR2: SGHRS, YFSETQ. V was trimmed by 4 bases and J by 5 bases, leaving 10 bases between them. CDR3 nucleotide sequence: TGCGCCAGCAGCCCACCGGGTGACAATGAGCAGTTCTTC. This gives the protein CASSPPGDNEQFF.

A few counts support this clone. The chain has TRBV9 and TRBJ2-1, with 11 bases identical to TRBD2. V dropped 0 bases and J dropped 8; count of bases not matched to a gene: 13. The CDR3 has 18 residues. CDR1 and CDR2 from the germline V gene are SGDLS and YYNGEE. CDR3 in DNA: TGTGCCAGCAGCGTAGCTGCATATAGCGGGGGGGCTTATGATGAGCAGTTCTTC. Protein: CASSVAAYSGGAYDEQFF.

The V and J genes are TRBV30 and TRBJ1-5; 8 bases match TRBD1. V shed 4 bases, J shed 7 bases, and the junction held 6 bases outside the gene matches. CDR1 and CDR2 (germline): GTSNPN, SVGIG (reference sequence). This CDR3 comprises 13 residues. In nucleotides, the CDR3 is TGTGCCTGGAACAGGGGGTCAGGACAGCCCCAGCATTTT. It is translated as CAWNRGSGQPQHF.

The rearrangement joins TRBV5-1 to TRBJ1-1, with D tentatively TRBD1 (5 bases). This CDR3 has 15 residues. Germline CDR1 SGHRS, CDR2 YFSETQ. The germline V and J ends were trimmed by 7 bases and 0 bases, with 16 bases remaining between them. CDR3 sequence: CASGKGRGMNTEAFF. CDR3 nucleotide sequence: TGCGCCAGCGGGAAGGGGCGCGGGATGAACACTGAAGCTTTCTTT.

This chain uses TRBV4-1 with TRBJ1-1; 8 bases align to TRBD1. V dropped 1 base and J dropped 6; count of bases not matched to a gene: 7. The CDR3 is made up of 15 amino acids. CDR1 MGHRA and CDR2 YSYEKL come from the germline V gene. The CDR3 DNA is TGCGCCAGCAGCCAAGGAGCGGGACAGGTGCCTGAAGCTTTCTTT. Translating it yields CASSQGAGQVPEAFF.

This clone has more than one count but fewer than ten. The chain links TRBV11-2 to TRBJ1-5, with D maybe TRBD1 (6 bases). V gave up 2 bases and J gave up 5 bases, with 7 bases separating them. Per the germline V gene, CDR1 is SGHAT and CDR2 is FQNNGV. This CDR3 spans 13 amino acids. The CDR3 coding sequence is TGTGCCAGCAGCTTATACAGGGATCAGCCCCAGCATTTT. It specifies CASSLYRDQPQHF.

There are a few counts of this clone. The rearrangement uses TRBV10-3 and TRBJ2-1; tentative D call: TRBD1 (7 bases). Germline CDR1 ENHRY, CDR2 SYGVKD. V dropped 2 bases and J dropped 6 bases, with 17 bases sitting between them. CDR3 size: 16 residues. The CDR3 reads CAISEAGGGAPNEQFF. In DNA, the CDR3 is TGTGCCATCAGTGAGGCTGGAGGGGGCGCGCCCAATGAGCAGTTCTTC.

This clone has a handful of counts. The V call is TRBV7-9, the J call TRBJ1-6, with no clear D. The CDR3 is 16 amino acids. V was clipped by 2 bases and J by 4 bases, with 12 bases between them. Germline CDR1 and CDR2: SEHNR and FQNEAQ (reference sequence). This chain's CDR3 is CASSLSAARYNSPLHF. CDR3 DNA sequence: TGTGCCAGCAGCTTATCCGCGGCCCGATATAATTCACCCCTCCACTTT.

The V call is TRBV5-4, the J call TRBJ2-2; D remains ambiguous. V was cut by 7 bases and J by 4 bases, with 14 bases left in between. Germline lookup yields CDR1 SGHNT and CDR2 YYREEE (reference sequence). CDR3 length: 14 residues. The CDR3 here is CASSRPSVTGELFF. The CDR3, as DNA: TGTGCCAGCTCGAGGCCCTCCGTCACCGGGGAGCTGTTTTTT.

The rearrangement joins TRBV2 to TRBJ1-2; no clear D. Germline CDR1 and CDR2: SNHLY and FYNNEI. Trimming stripped 7 bases from V and 8 bases from J, with 20 bases between. The CDR3 runs 14 residues. The CDR3 reads CASIPTVRPSGYTF. CDR3 DNA: TGTGCCAGCATTCCGACTGTAAGGCCCTCGGGCTACACCTTC.

This clone was seen more than once but under ten times. CDR3 bases: TGCGCCAGCAGCCCGGGGGTGAGCTCCTACAATGAGCAGTTCTTC. This gives the protein CASSPGVSSYNEQFF. The rearrangement links TRBV5-1 to TRBJ2-1, with D possibly being TRBD2 (6 bases). The germline V and J ends were trimmed by 4 bases and 0 bases, with 11 bases remaining between them. CDR1 SGHRS and CDR2 YFSETQ come from the germline V gene. The CDR3 runs 15 residues.

The V and J genes are TRBV29-1 and TRBJ2-3, with TRBD2 identical over 8 bases. The junction had 2 bases not matched to a gene; V was cut back by 1 base and J by 2 bases. Germline V CDR1 and CDR2: SQVTM, ANQGSEA. The CDR3 is 14 amino acids. In DNA, the CDR3 is TGCAGCGTTGAAGGAGCGGGGGCCACAGATACGCAGTATTTT. This translates into CSVEGAGATDTQYF.

This clone turned up a few times. The rearrangement uses TRBV4-3 and TRBJ2-2; D is unclear. Trimming removed 0 bases at V and 5 bases at J, with 7 bases between. The CDR3 is made up of 14 amino acids. Germline V gene sequence: CDR1 LGHNA, CDR2 YSLEER. CDR3 in DNA: TGCGCCAGCAGCCAAGACCAGTGGACCGGGGAGCTGTTTTTT. Its translation: CASSQDQWTGELFF.

This chain uses TRBV30 with TRBJ2-7; D is uncertain. Germline V gene sequence: CDR1 GTSNPN, CDR2 SVGIG (reference sequence). The CDR3 is made up of 12 amino acids. Trimming took 1 base from V and 1 from J, leaving 5 bases between them. In nucleotides, the CDR3 is TGTGCCTGGAGTGGGCCTTCCTACGAGCAGTACTTC. It codes for CAWSGPSYEQYF.

The table lists this clone with a few counts. The chain is built from TRBV5-1 and TRBJ2-1, with a weak D call TRBD2 (6 bases). Germline V gives CDR1 SGHRS, CDR2 YFSETQ. Trimming cost V 2 bases and J 1 base, with 10 bases left between them. The CDR3 runs 15 residues. The CDR3 spells CASSLLGTSYNEQFF. CDR3 sequence (DNA): TGCGCCAGCAGCTTACTAGGGACTTCCTACAATGAGCAGTTCTTC.

The J gene is TRBJ1-2, the V gene TRBV15; 7 positions agree with TRBD1. After removal of 7 bases from V and 4 bases from J, the junction contained 6 bases not matched to a gene. The CDR3 is 13 residues long. Germline V lookup: CDR1 LNHNV, CDR2 YYDKDF (reference sequence). CDR3 sequence (DNA): TGTGCCACCACAGGGGGATTCGGCTATGGCTACACCTTC. It translates to CATTGGFGYGYTF.

In this sample, this clone turned up a few times. CDR3 amino acids: CASSLKLAGVQETQYF. The CDR3 DNA reads TGTGCCAGCAGCTTAAAACTAGCGGGGGTCCAAGAGACCCAGTACTTC. The chain carries TRBV5-6 and TRBJ2-5; TRBD2 aligns across 11 bases. After removal of 2 bases from V and 1 base from J, the junction contained 4 bases not matched to a gene. CDR1 SGHDT and CDR2 YYEEEE come from the germline V gene. CDR3 length: 16 amino acids.

The sample holds a few counts of this clone. The chain uses TRBV6-5 and TRBJ1-2; 7 positions agree with TRBD1. CDR3 length: 15 amino acids. Per germline, CDR1 MNHEY and CDR2 SVGAGI. The J segment lost 4 bases and the V segment lost 0 bases, leaving 5 bases of the junction unmatched. CDR3 residues: CASSYSPDRAYGYTF. The CDR3 bases are TGTGCCAGCAGTTACTCCCCTGACAGGGCCTATGGCTACACCTTC.

CDR3 DNA sequence: TGCGCCAGCAGTGATCAGGTTTCTGGGGAGCAGTACTTC. It yields the protein CASSDQVSGEQYF. This rearrangement joins TRBV10-1 to TRBJ2-7, with no clear D. V was cut by 3 bases and J by 7 bases, with 13 bases left in between. This CDR3 contains 13 residues. Looked up from germline, CDR1 is WNHNN and CDR2 is SYGVQD (reference sequence).

This clone was seen a few times. This rearrangement joins TRBV11-1 to TRBJ2-2; 12 bases are shared with TRBD2. This CDR3 is built from 17 residues. Germline lookup yields CDR1 SGHAT and CDR2 FQDESV (reference sequence). Trimming removed 1 base from V and 7 bases from J; junction bases left unmatched: 7. The CDR3 nucleotides read TGTGCCAGCAGCTTAGTTGCACTAGCGGGGGGTAACGGGGAGCTGTTTTTT. This codes for CASSLVALAGGNGELFF.

This clone turned up a few times. The CDR3 region is CASSFVGAADEQYF. In DNA form, the CDR3 reads TGTGCCAGCAGCTTCGTAGGGGCAGCCGACGAGCAGTACTTC. The genes are TRBV5-8 and TRBJ2-7; a possible D gene is TRBD1 (5 bases). CDR1 SGHTS and CDR2 YDEGEE come from the germline V gene. CDR3 size: 14 residues. Deletions cut 2 bases from V and 5 bases from J, with 14 bases between.

This clone was counted a few times. The J gene is TRBJ1-1, the V gene TRBV21-1. TRBV21-1 is a known pseudogene. There are 13 residues in the CDR3. CDR3 region: CASSKPRNTEAFF. DNA of the CDR3: TGTGCCAGCAGCAAACCTAGGAACACTGAAGCTTTCTTT.

This clone was counted only a few times. This chain links TRBV6-1 with TRBJ2-7; the D gene is possibly TRBD1 (6 bases). Per the germline V gene, CDR1 is MNHNS and CDR2 is SASEGT. Between the trimmed V and J ends, which lost 6 bases and 2 bases, there was a span of 17 bases. The CDR3 sequence is 15 residues long. In DNA form, the CDR3 reads TGTGCCAGCAGAGTCAACCAGGGGTCTACCTACGAGCAGTACTTC. Translating gives CASRVNQGSTYEQYF.